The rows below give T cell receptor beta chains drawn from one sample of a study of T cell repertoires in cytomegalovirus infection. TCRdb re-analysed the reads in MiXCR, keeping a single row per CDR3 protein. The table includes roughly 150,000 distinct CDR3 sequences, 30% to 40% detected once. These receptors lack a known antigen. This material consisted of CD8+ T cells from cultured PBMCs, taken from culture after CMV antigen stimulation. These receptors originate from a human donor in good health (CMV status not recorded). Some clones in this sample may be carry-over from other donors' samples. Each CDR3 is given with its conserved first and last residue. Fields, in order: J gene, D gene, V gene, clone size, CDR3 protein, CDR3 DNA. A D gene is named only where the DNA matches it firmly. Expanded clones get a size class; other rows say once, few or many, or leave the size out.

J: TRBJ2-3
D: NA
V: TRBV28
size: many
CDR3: CASSPGGEVGDTQYF
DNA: TGTGCCAGCAGTCCAGGAGGGGAGGTGGGGGATACGCAGTATTTT

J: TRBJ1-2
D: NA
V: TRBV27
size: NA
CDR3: CASSPSSGVGYGYTF
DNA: TGTGCCAGCAGTCCCTCCTCAGGTGTCGGCTATGGCTACACCTTC

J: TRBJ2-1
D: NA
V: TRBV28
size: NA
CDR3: CASGPYNEQFF
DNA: TGTGCCAGCGGCCCTTACAATGAGCAGTTCTTC

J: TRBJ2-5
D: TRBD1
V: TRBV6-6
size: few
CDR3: CASSPWDRGQETQYF
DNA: TGTGCCAGCAGTCCCTGGGACAGGGGCCAAGAGACCCAGTACTTC

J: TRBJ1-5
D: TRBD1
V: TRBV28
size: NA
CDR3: CASSPGQAMWPQHF
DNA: TGTGCCAGCAGCCCCGGACAGGCGATGTGGCCCCAGCATTTT

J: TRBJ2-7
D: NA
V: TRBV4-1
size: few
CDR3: CASSQEHRPSYEQYF
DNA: TGCGCCAGCAGCCAAGAACACCGGCCGTCCTACGAGCAGTACTTC

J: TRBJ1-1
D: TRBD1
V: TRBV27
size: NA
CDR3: CASSFRQGLRAEAFF
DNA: TGTGCCAGCAGTTTCAGACAGGGCCTAAGAGCTGAAGCTTTCTTT

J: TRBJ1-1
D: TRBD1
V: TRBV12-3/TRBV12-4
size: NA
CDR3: CASSPAIGGTDFMNTEAFF
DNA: TGTGCCAGCAGTCCCGCAATCGGGGGGACAGACTTCATGAACACTGAAGCTTTCTTT

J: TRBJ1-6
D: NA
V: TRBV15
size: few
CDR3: CATSLLNSPLHF
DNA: TGTGCCACCAGCCTCCTCAATTCACCCCTCCACTTT

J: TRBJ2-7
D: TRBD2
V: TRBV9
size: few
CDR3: CASSVTSGGSYEQYF
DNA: TGTGCCAGCAGCGTGACTAGCGGGGGGTCCTACGAGCAGTACTTC

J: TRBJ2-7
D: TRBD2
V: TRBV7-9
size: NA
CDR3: CASSPPSSGETYEQYF
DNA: TGTGCCAGCAGCCCCCCCAGCAGCGGGGAGACCTACGAGCAGTACTTC

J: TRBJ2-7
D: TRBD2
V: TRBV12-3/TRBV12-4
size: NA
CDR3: CASSGGGSGTYEQYF
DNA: TGTGCCAGCAGTGGGGGTGGTAGCGGGACCTACGAGCAGTACTTC

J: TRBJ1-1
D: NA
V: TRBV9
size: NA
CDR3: CASSASGTEAFF
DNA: TGTGCCAGCAGCGCCTCGGGCACTGAAGCTTTCTTT

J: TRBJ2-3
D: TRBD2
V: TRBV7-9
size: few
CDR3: CASSPLAGSTDTQYF
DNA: TGTGCCAGCAGCCCACTAGCGGGCAGCACAGATACGCAGTATTTT

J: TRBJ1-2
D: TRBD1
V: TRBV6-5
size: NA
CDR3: CASSTNTGTARRGANGYTF
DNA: TGTGCCAGCAGTACAAACACCGGGACAGCCCGAAGGGGGGCTAATGGCTACACCTTC

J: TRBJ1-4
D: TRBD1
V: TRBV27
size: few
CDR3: CASSQRQGAVGKLFF
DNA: TGTGCCAGCAGCCAACGACAGGGGGCGGTCGGAAAACTGTTTTTT

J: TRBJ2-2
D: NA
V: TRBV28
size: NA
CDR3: CASSLMANGDTGELFF
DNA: TGTGCCAGCAGTTTAATGGCGAACGGAGACACCGGGGAGCTGTTTTTT

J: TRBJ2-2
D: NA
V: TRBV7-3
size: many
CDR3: CASSLRPNTGELFF
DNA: TGTGCCAGCAGCTTGAGACCGAACACCGGGGAGCTGTTTTTT

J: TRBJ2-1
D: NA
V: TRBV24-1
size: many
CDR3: CATSDRWGDEQFF
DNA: TGTGCCACCAGTGATAGATGGGGCGATGAGCAGTTCTTC

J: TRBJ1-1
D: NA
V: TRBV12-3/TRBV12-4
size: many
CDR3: CASSWVSTEAFF
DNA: TGTGCCAGCAGTTGGGTGAGCACTGAAGCTTTCTTT

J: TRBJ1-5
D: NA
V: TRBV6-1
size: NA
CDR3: CASCPNDYQPQHF
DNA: TGTGCCAGCTGTCCCAACGATTATCAGCCCCAGCATTTT

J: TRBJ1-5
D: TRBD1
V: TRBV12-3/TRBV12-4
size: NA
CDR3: CASSLHRGPYQPQHF
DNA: TGTGCCAGCAGTTTGCACAGGGGGCCCTATCAGCCCCAGCATTTT

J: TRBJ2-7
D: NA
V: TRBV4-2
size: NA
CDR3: CASSQDISYEQYF
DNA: TGTGCCAGCAGCCAAGATATAAGCTACGAGCAGTACTTC

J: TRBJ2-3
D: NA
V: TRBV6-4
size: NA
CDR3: CASSDSPQPDTQYF
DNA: TGTGCCAGCAGTGACTCACCACAACCAGATACGCAGTATTTT

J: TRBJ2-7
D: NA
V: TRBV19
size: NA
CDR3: CASSMGAGSYEQYF
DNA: TGTGCCAGTAGTATGGGCGCAGGGTCCTACGAGCAGTACTTC

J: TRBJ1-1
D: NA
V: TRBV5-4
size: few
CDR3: CASRLWGGRWWTEAFF
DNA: TGTGCCAGCCGCCTTTGGGGAGGCCGCTGGTGGACTGAAGCTTTCTTT

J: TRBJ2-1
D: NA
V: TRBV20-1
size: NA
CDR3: CSARGTSSYNEQFF
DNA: TGCAGTGCCCGGGGGACGAGCTCCTACAATGAGCAGTTCTTC

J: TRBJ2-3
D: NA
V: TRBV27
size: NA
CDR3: CASTSGHTQYF
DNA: TGTGCCAGCACTTCAGGGCATACGCAGTATTTT

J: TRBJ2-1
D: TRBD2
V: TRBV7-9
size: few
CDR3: CASSPSAGGGYNEQFF
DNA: TGTGCCAGCAGCCCATCGGCGGGGGGCGGCTACAATGAGCAGTTCTTC

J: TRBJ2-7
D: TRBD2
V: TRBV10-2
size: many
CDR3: CASSVAGAYEQYF
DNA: TGCGCCAGCAGTGTAGCGGGGGCCTACGAGCAGTACTTC

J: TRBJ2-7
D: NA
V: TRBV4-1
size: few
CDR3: CASSQDRGADEQYF
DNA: TGCGCCAGCAGCCAAGATCGGGGGGCCGACGAGCAGTACTTC

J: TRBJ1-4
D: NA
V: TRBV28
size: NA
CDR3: CASSFGQAPSDEKLFF
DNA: TGTGCCAGCAGTTTTGGGCAGGCCCCTAGCGATGAAAAACTGTTTTTT

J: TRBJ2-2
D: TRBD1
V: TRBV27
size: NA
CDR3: CASSSRTGLVGELFF
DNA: TGTGCCAGCAGTTCCCGGACAGGTTTGGTCGGGGAGCTGTTTTTT

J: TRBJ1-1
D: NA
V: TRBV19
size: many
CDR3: CASTSRAGGNTEAFF
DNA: TGTGCCAGTACTTCGCGGGCCGGCGGGAACACTGAAGCTTTCTTT

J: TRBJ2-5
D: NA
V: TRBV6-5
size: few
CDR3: CASRNDWNEETQYF
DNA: TGTGCCAGCAGGAATGACTGGAATGAAGAGACCCAGTACTTC

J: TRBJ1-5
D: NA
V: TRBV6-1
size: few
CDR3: CASSELVGQPQHF
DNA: TGTGCCAGCAGTGAATTGGTGGGTCAGCCCCAGCATTTT

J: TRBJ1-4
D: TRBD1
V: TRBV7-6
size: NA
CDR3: CASSRTGGRGLLHWDEKLFF
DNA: TGTGCCAGCAGCCGGACAGGGGGAAGGGGCCTCCTGCACTGGGATGAAAAACTGTTTTTT

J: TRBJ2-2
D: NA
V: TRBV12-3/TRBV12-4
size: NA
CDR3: CASSSDWGGELFF
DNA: TGTGCCAGCAGCTCAGACTGGGGCGGGGAGCTGTTTTTT

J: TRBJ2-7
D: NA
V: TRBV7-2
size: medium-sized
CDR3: CASSLDATDGREQYF
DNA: TGTGCCAGCAGCTTAGATGCGACGGACGGGAGAGAGCAGTACTTC

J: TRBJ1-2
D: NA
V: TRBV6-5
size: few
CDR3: CASTVGRSYGYTF
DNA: TGTGCCAGCACGGTCGGGCGATCGTATGGCTACACCTTC

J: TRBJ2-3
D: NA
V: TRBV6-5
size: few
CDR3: CASSYGGADTQYF
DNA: TGTGCCAGCAGTTATGGGGGCGCAGATACGCAGTATTTT

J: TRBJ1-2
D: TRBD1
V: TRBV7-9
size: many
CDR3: CASSLTGGEIGFGYTF
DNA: TGTGCCAGCAGCCTGACAGGGGGCGAGATCGGTTTTGGCTACACCTTC